The present entry profiles one TCR beta chain with its context. The clone's antigen remains unknown. Base qualities are not recorded, but no much larger clone differs from it by a single base. To synthesize cDNA, template-switch 5'RACE was performed with a primer carrying a 10-nucleotide random unique molecular identifier so that each TCR transcript was tagged. Every sequencing run yielded over 190 million TCR-beta sequences covering 15-18 subjects. The RNeasy kit was used to extract total RNA. TCR-beta VDJ regions were amplified with primers for the TCR constant region and the 5'RACE anchor, using the KAPA Real-time Library Amplification kit. Sample indexes and Illumina adaptors were added in a first PCR, and a second PCR then increased library yield. After Ampure bead purification, the roughly 650 bp TCR product was size-selected on a 2% E-gel SizeSelection system. Before pooling, library quality was checked on a Bioanalyzer, concentration was measured with Qubit, and libraries were quantified with the Kapa Library Quantification kit. Libraries were sequenced paired-end 2 x 150 bp on an Illumina HiSeq 2500. To increase sequence diversity, about 25-31% phiX was spiked into each library pool. Under the source paper's analysis protocol: Quality-filtered reads were processed with the UMI-based MiGEC pipeline, and over 75% of raw TCR sequences were removed by the MiGEC pipeline during error correction. IMGT germline references were used for alignment of VDJ genes, and clonotypes were defined by a unique CDR3 amino acid sequence together with V-J genes. Clonal expansion, Shannon diversity and CDR3 relatedness were evaluated with VDJtools (CalcPairwiseDistances, ClusterSamples), while phylogenetic trees were built in CLCbio workbench. Expanded clones were defined as having at least 8 unique UMIs, based on coefficient-of-variation modelling across technical triplicates. TCRdb handled the public reads itself, with Q25 trimming in fastp and clone calling in MiXCR, and kept productive beta chains. Each record represents a unique CDR3 protein, reported with the most common genes and DNA among its rows. Clone size and V and J calls follow TCRdb, not the original study. The sample table lists more than 50,000 distinct CDR3 sequences, roughly 7.7% of them with a count of one. Together, the top ten hold under 2.5% of the sample.

This record comes from a study of neurological immune-mediated disorders (dated by TCRdb to between 2019 and 2020). Background on the whole study: Peripheral blood TCR-beta repertoires from patients with HTLV-I-associated myelopathy (HAM/TSP), patients with multiple sclerosis, and healthy controls were compared in the study using UMI-based sequencing. Alongside PBMC samples, the set of about 100 TCR-beta libraries contained longitudinal samples, technical triplicates, and paired CD4+ and CD8+ T-cell subsets that had been sorted. Longitudinal HAM/TSP and healthy donors were sampled at 3 time-points each (about 3-45 month intervals). Of the roughly 71 subjects in the cohort, around 15 were HAM/TSP patients, around 35 were multiple sclerosis patients, and about 20 were healthy controls. The paper as a whole reports these results and caveats: TCR clonal expansion was highest in HAM/TSP patients and lowest in MS patients, with MS patients falling below even healthy controls. Across subjects, expanded clones never shared an identical CDR3 amino acid sequence, which suggests that the TCR-beta repertoires in every group were private.

The time point label of this sample denotes: longitudinal time-point 3. The healthy controls were volunteers from a blood bank in Maryland, USA. Libraries from unsorted PBMCs were made from 2 million PBMCs kept in RNAlater at -80 degrees C until RNA extraction. Peripheral blood underwent Ficoll-Hypaque density gradient centrifugation to isolate PBMCs, which were then cryopreserved in liquid nitrogen. CDR1 and CDR2 were assigned from the germline V gene as SGHTA and FQGNSA. There are 14 amino acids in the CDR3, from cysteine to phenylalanine inclusive. This entry keeps only the CDR3 DNA: 42 bases, framed from base 1. A distance of 7 bases separates the germline ends of V and J, which lose 1 base and 1 base respectively.

Sequenced: PBMCs. The chain joins TRBV7-2 to TRBJ1-1; no D gene can be assigned with confidence. The source is a woman in her thirties or forties in good health. The DNA reads TGTGCCAGCAGCTTAGTTCGGGAGAACACTGAAGCTTTCTTT. Translated, this is CASSLVRENTEAFF.